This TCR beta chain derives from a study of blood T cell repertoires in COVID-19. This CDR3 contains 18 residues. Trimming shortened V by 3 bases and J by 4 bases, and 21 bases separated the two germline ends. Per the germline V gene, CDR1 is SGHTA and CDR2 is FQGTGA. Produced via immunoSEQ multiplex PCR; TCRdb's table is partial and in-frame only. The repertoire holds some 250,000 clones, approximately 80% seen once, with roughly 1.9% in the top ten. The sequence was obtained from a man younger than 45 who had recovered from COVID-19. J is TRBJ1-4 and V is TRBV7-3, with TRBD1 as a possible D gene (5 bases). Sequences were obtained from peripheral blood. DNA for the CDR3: TGTGCCAGCAGCTTCCTATTAATATCGGGGGATTATAATGAAAAACTGTTTTTT. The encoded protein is CASSFLLISGDYNEKLFF.